A selection of T cell receptor beta chains follows, all from one sample in a study of T cell responses to AZD1222 COVID-19 vaccine. The assay was immunoSEQ multiplex PCR, and TCRdb's table has in-frame clones only and misses some. The profile shows about 150,000 clones, around nine tenths of them singletons. The sample consisted of peripheral blood, taken on day 0 of AZD1222 vaccination. These receptors all stem from an adult in good health. CDR3s include the opening cysteine and the closing phenylalanine or tryptophan. Fields, in order: D gene, J gene, clone size, CDR3 length, V gene, CDR3 protein, CDR3 DNA. A D gene is named only where the DNA matches it firmly. Size values are once, few and many counts, or a class for expanded clones, and some rows have none.

-	TRBJ1-5	-	14	TRBV28	CASSFRAGNQPQHF	TGTGCCAGCAGTTTTAGGGCAGGCAATCAGCCCCAGCATTTT
-	TRBJ2-1	-	12	TRBV4-1	CASSPNGFEQFF	TGCGCCAGCAGCCCAAATGGGTTTGAGCAGTTCTTC
TRBD1	TRBJ1-1	-	18	TRBV5-5	CASRDYKGTAVMNTEAFF	TGTGCCAGCAGAGATTATAAGGGGACAGCAGTCATGAACACTGAAGCTTTCTTT
-	TRBJ1-3	-	15	TRBV18	CASSLDGNSGNTIYF	TGTGCCAGCTCACTTGACGGAAACTCTGGAAACACCATATATTTT
-	TRBJ1-1	-	15	TRBV18	CASSHKRALNTEAFF	TGTGCCAGCTCGCACAAGAGGGCACTGAACACTGAAGCTTTCTTT
-	TRBJ2-3	few	14	TRBV7-2	CASSQQGFADTQYF	TGTGCCAGCAGCCAACAGGGTTTCGCAGATACGCAGTATTTT
TRBD2	TRBJ2-1	-	14	TRBV10-2	CASSESGRGNEQFF	TGCGCCAGCAGTGAAAGCGGGAGGGGGAATGAGCAGTTCTTC
-	TRBJ2-1	-	12	TRBV28	CASRGSDNEQFF	TGTGCCAGCAGGGGTAGCGACAATGAGCAGTTCTTC
-	TRBJ2-5	-	16	TRBV18	CASSESSRAIQETQYF	TGTGCCAGCTCAGAGAGTAGCCGTGCTATCCAAGAGACCCAGTACTTC
-	TRBJ1-5	-	12	TRBV3-1/TRBV3-2	CASSQGGQPQHF	TGTGCCAGCAGCCAGGGGGGTCAGCCCCAGCATTTT
-	TRBJ1-1	-	15	TRBV6-4	CASTLNLGGNTEAFF	TGTGCCAGCACTCTAAACCTCGGGGGGAACACTGAAGCTTTCTTT
-	TRBJ1-4	-	14	TRBV5-1	CASSIRGFGEKLFF	TGCGCCAGCAGCATAAGGGGATTTGGAGAAAAACTGTTTTTT
-	TRBJ2-2	-	13	TRBV6-2/TRBV6-3	CASSYDTTGELFF	TGTGCCAGCAGTTACGACACTACCGGGGAGCTGTTTTTT